Below are 27 T cell receptor beta chains sequenced from a single sample in a study of blood T cells in healthy people across ages. Combining a sample-barcoded 5' primer with a J-beta primer mix, a second PCR ran for about 6 to 12 cycles. TCRdb called the 5' RACE reads again in MiXCR, with one record for every CDR3 protein. Of hundreds of thousands of distinct CDR3 sequences detected, about 52% appear once; the ten largest clones hold roughly 31%. The sequenced sample consisted of blood. The receptors here all came from a woman aged 55-75 years in good health.

The V call is TRBV5-1, the J call TRBJ1-4; no clear D. CDR1 is SGHRS and CDR2 is YFSETQ in the germline V gene. The CDR3 covers 14 residues. V gave up 2 bases and J gave up 4 bases, with 9 bases separating them. The CDR3 coding sequence is TGCGCCAGCAGCTTTGTAGGGAGTAATGAAAAACTGTTTTTT. Protein product: CASSFVGSNEKLFF.

The chain is built from TRBV29-1 and TRBJ2-3, with 7 nucleotides matching TRBD1. Germline values: CDR1 SQVTM, CDR2 ANQGSEA. V trimming: 7 bases; J trimming: 3 bases; junction bases outside the gene matches: 7. The CDR3 is 13 residues long. The CDR3 spells CSGQGSGTDTQYF. CDR3 bases: TGCAGCGGACAGGGCTCCGGGACAGATACGCAGTATTTT.

The CDR3 sequence: CASSPTFTTNYGYTF. CDR3 bases: TGTGCCAGCAGCCCAACCTTTACCACTAACTATGGCTACACCTTC. The chain has TRBV11-2 and TRBJ1-2; D not resolved. CDR1 and CDR2 from the germline V gene are SGHAT and FQNNGV. This CDR3 is built from 15 residues. The V end was cut by 5 bases, the J end by 0 bases, with 13 bases between.

This chain connects TRBV4-3 to TRBJ2-7; 7 positions match TRBD2. Germline V gene lookup returns CDR1 LGHNA and CDR2 YSLEER. There are 16 residues in the CDR3. J lost 3 bases, V lost 0 bases, and 8 bases had no gene match. The CDR3, as DNA: TGCGCCAGCAGCCAAGATTTAGGCGGGAGTCACTACGAGCAGTACTTC. Translating gives CASSQDLGGSHYEQYF.

This clonotype occurred a few times. This chain links TRBV5-1 with TRBJ2-6, with D unclear. Germline CDR1 SGHRS, CDR2 YFSETQ. The CDR3 sequence is 15 residues long. V gave up 2 bases and J gave up 3 bases, with 9 bases separating them. CDR3 in DNA: TGCGCCAGCAGCTTATTGCATGGTGGGGCCAACGTCCTGACTTTC. The encoded protein is CASSLLHGGANVLTF.

CDR3: CSAGTPSSYEQYF. The DNA of the CDR3 is TGCAGTGCCGGGACACCGAGCTCCTACGAGCAGTACTTC. The chain couples TRBV20-1 to TRBJ2-4, with D possibly TRBD1 on 6 matching bases. The end of the DNA is better explained by TRBJ2-7, so the J call may be wrong. The CDR3 consists of 13 residues. Per the germline V gene, CDR1 is DFQATT and CDR2 is SNEGSKA (reference sequence).

This clonotype was counted many times. V gene TRBV4-2 combines with J gene TRBJ2-1; 8 bases match TRBD1. Trimming took 0 bases from V and 5 from J; bases not matched to a gene: 6. This CDR3 has 16 amino acids. Germline CDR1 LGHNA, CDR2 YNFKEQ. CDR3 in DNA: TGTGCCAGCAGCCAAGAATGGACAGGGACCAACAATGAGCAGTTCTTC. Its protein product is CASSQEWTGTNNEQFF.

The chain uses TRBV27 and TRBJ2-5; 8 bases are shared with TRBD2. With 3 bases clipped from V and 5 bases from J, the junction kept 8 bases outside the gene matches. CDR1 and CDR2 from the germline V gene are MNHEY and SMNVEV (reference sequence). The CDR3 is 15 residues long. The CDR3 reads CASSLAGGKRETQYF. In DNA, the CDR3 is TGTGCCAGCAGTTTGGCGGGGGGTAAAAGGGAGACCCAGTACTTC.

This clonotype has just one count. The chain carries TRBV7-9 and TRBJ2-1, with D hard to call. The ends were cut back, 8 bases at V and 6 bases at J, with 20 bases in the middle. CDR1 is SEHNR, CDR2 FQNEAQ, per germline (reference sequence). This CDR3 is 15 amino acids long. The CDR3 DNA reads as TGTGCCAGCGGCCTATTAGCAACAGTCCTCAATGAGCAGTTCTTC. Amino acid sequence: CASGLLATVLNEQFF.

This clonotype was seen more than once but under ten times. As DNA, the CDR3 is TGTGCCAGCAGTCCCTGGACAGGTAGTCCCCCAGAGACCCAGTACTTC. Residues: CASSPWTGSPPETQYF. V and J are TRBV27 and TRBJ2-5, with 7 bases aligning to TRBD1. The germline V gene encodes CDR1 MNHEY and CDR2 SMNVEV (reference sequence). This CDR3 contains 16 residues. The trim removed 5 bases at V and 4 bases at J, leaving 13 bases unmatched.

This clonotype came up many times. The V gene is TRBV20-1, the J gene TRBJ2-1; no firm D call. The CDR3 runs 15 residues. V was trimmed by 4 bases and J by 2 bases, leaving 15 bases between them. From germline, CDR1 is DFQATT and CDR2 SNEGSKA (reference sequence). Here the CDR3 reads CSATPSQRTYNEQFF. As DNA, the CDR3 is TGCAGTGCTACCCCCTCCCAGCGAACCTACAATGAGCAGTTCTTC.

This clonotype has a handful of counts. The chain has TRBV7-9 and TRBJ2-3; 13 nucleotides agree with TRBD2. CDR3 length: 16 amino acids. V was clipped by 5 bases and J by 6 bases; unmatched bases: 8. Germline V CDR1 and CDR2: SEHNR, FQNEAQ (reference sequence). The CDR3 DNA is TGTGCCAGCAGCACTCGGACTAGCGGGAGTGGGGATACGCAGTATTTT. The encoded protein is CASSTRTSGSGDTQYF.

The J gene is TRBJ1-5, the V gene TRBV30, with D hard to call. The germline V gene has CDR1 GTSNPN and CDR2 SVGIG (reference sequence). The V end was cut by 1 base, the J end by 4 bases, with 14 bases between. This CDR3 is 15 amino acids long. CDR3 sequence: CAWSALGLINQPQHF. CDR3 in DNA: TGTGCCTGGAGTGCCTTAGGACTGATAAATCAGCCCCAGCATTTT. Using reference TRBV30 and TRBJ1-5 for the parts outside the CDR3, the full variable domain is SQTIHQWPATLVQPVGSPLSLECTVEGTSNPNLYWYRQAAGRGLQLLFYSVGIGQISSEVPQNLSASRPQDRQFILSSKKLLLSDSGFYLCAWSALGLINQPQHFGDGTRLSIL.

This clonotype has just a few counts. The CDR3 bases are TGCGCCAGCAGTGAGGGGCTAGCGGGAGGTCCCGGAGACTATGAGCAGTTCTTC. Encoded protein: CASSEGLAGGPGDYEQFF. This rearrangement joins TRBV10-2 to TRBJ2-1; 11 bases agree with TRBD2. The CDR3 loop spans 18 amino acids. V was pared by 2 bases and J by 8 bases, with 14 bases of the junction left unmatched. CDR1 is WSHSY, CDR2 SAAADI, per germline.

This clonotype has just a few counts. V is TRBV11-2 and J is TRBJ1-5; D is perhaps TRBD1 (6 bases). CDR3 size: 15 residues. The germline CDR1 and CDR2 sequences are SGHAT and FQNNGV. The V gene lost 1 base and the J gene lost 4 bases, with 11 bases spanning the gap. For the CDR3, the DNA is TGTGCCAGCAGCTTAGCCGGGACACCGAATCAGCCCCAGCATTTT. It specifies CASSLAGTPNQPQHF. The full variable domain, with the rest looked up from reference TRBV11-2 and TRBJ1-5, is EAGVAQSPRYKIIEKRQSVAFWCNPISGHATLYWYQQILGQGPKLLIQFQNNGVVDDSQLPKDRFSAERLKGVDSTLKIQPAKLEDSAVYLCASSLAGTPNQPQHFGDGTRLSIL.

This clonotype was counted a few times. The V gene is TRBV12-3 or TRBV12-4, the J gene TRBJ2-5, with 7 bases lining up with TRBD2. This CDR3 comprises 14 residues. With 5 bases clipped from V and 4 bases from J, the junction kept 7 bases outside the gene matches. CDR3 in amino acids: CASSPPSGPETQYF. For the CDR3, the DNA is TGTGCCAGCAGTCCTCCTAGCGGCCCAGAGACCCAGTACTTC.

V usage is TRBV25-1 and J usage is TRBJ2-1; D call uncertain. Germline CDR1 and CDR2: MGHDK and SYGVNS. The V gene lost 4 bases and the J gene lost 0 bases, with 7 bases spanning the gap. The CDR3 is 14 amino acids. CDR3 in DNA: TGTGCCAGCAGTGCCGCAGGCTCCTACAATGAGCAGTTCTTC. Protein product: CASSAAGSYNEQFF. Combining the CDR3 with reference TRBV25-1 and TRBJ2-1 gives the whole variable domain EADIYQTPRYLVIGTGKKITLECSQTMGHDKMYWYQQDPGMELHLIHYSYGVNSTEKGDLSSESTVSRIRTEHFPLTLESARPSHTSQYLCASSAAGSYNEQFFGPGTRLTVL.

This chain connects TRBV29-1 to TRBJ2-7; D remains unclear. This CDR3 has 13 residues. V was clipped by 4 bases and J by 2 bases, with 12 bases between them. The germline gives CDR1 SQVTM, CDR2 ANQGSEA. The CDR3 DNA reads as TGCAGCGTTGTAACGGGCCTCACCTACGAGCAGTACTTC. Amino acids: CSVVTGLTYEQYF.

This clonotype was detected only a few times. V gene TRBV7-2 combines with J gene TRBJ2-7, with D perhaps matching TRBD2 (6 bases). The CDR3 has 15 amino acids. Trimming stripped 6 bases from V and 1 base from J, with 16 bases between. CDR1 and CDR2 (germline): SGHTA, FQGNSA. The CDR3 protein is CASRRRDAGSYEQYF. The CDR3 DNA is TGTGCCAGCAGAAGGCGGGACGCAGGATCCTACGAGCAGTACTTC.

V and J are TRBV14 and TRBJ2-5, with 8 bases fitting TRBD1. The length of the CDR3 is 16 residues. Losses at the gene ends were 5 bases for V and 5 bases for J; bases not matched to a gene: 13. Germline assignment: CDR1 SGHDN and CDR2 FVKESK. The CDR3 sequence: CASSIGQGGPGETQYF. The CDR3, as DNA: TGTGCCAGCAGCATCGGACAGGGCGGGCCGGGGGAGACCCAGTACTTC.

This clonotype was detected a few times. The J gene is TRBJ2-5, the V gene TRBV5-6; weak D call: TRBD2 (5 bases). The V gene lost 4 bases and the J gene lost 2 bases, with 12 bases spanning the gap. The germline CDR1 and CDR2 sequences are SGHDT and YYEEEE. The CDR3 has 14 residues. The CDR3 here is CASSGGYLQETQYF. The CDR3 DNA reads as TGTGCCAGCAGCGGAGGATATCTTCAAGAGACCCAGTACTTC.

This clonotype has only a few counts. The rearrangement uses TRBV7-2 and TRBJ1-1; no reliable D call. Per the germline V gene, CDR1 is SGHTA and CDR2 is FQGNSA. The ends were cut back, 6 bases at V and 4 bases at J, with 12 bases in the middle. The CDR3 spans 13 residues. Here the CDR3 reads CASRQTRGTEAFF. CDR3 nucleotide sequence: TGTGCCAGCAGACAGACTCGAGGCACTGAAGCTTTCTTT.

Note on this clonotype: A much larger clone lies one base from this, so it may be a read error. This sequence joins TRBV7-2 and TRBJ1-2; D is possibly TRBD1 (5 bases). Germline V gene lookup returns CDR1 SGHTA and CDR2 FQGNSA. The length of the CDR3 is 15 residues. V lost 4 bases and J lost 3, with 15 bases in between. CDR3 region: CASSSQATVDYGYTF. CDR3 DNA sequence: TGTGCCAGCAGCTCACAGGCCACGGTGGACTATGGCTACACCTTC.

This clonotype was counted only a few times. This sequence joins TRBV28 and TRBJ1-4, with TRBD1 as a possible D gene (6 bases). CDR3 length: 16 amino acids. The ends were cut back, 3 bases at V and 6 bases at J, with 17 bases in the middle. Per germline, CDR1 MDHEN and CDR2 SYDVKM. The CDR3 DNA is TGTGCCAGCAGTTTCCAGGGGACACCCCTGGATGAAAAACTGTTTTTT. The encoded protein is CASSFQGTPLDEKLFF.

The table lists this clonotype with a few counts. The chain is built from TRBV6-1 and TRBJ2-7, with D perhaps matching TRBD2 (6 bases). Germline V gene data show CDR1 as MNHNS and CDR2 as SASEGT. This CDR3 comprises 13 residues. The V end was cut by 7 bases, the J end by 3 bases, with 13 bases between. The CDR3, as DNA: TGTGCCAGCACCTACGGGAGCGTCTACGAGCAGTACTTC. Protein product: CASTYGSVYEQYF.

The chain is built from TRBV24-1 and TRBJ2-1; 11 positions agree with TRBD2. The J call may be in error: the DNA end matches TRBJ2-7 better. The CDR3 is made up of 17 amino acids. Germline V gene lookup returns CDR1 KGHDR and CDR2 SFDVKD. The CDR3 protein is CATSERPLAGVYNEQYF. In DNA form, the CDR3 reads TGTGCCACCAGTGAACGACCACTAGCGGGAGTATACAATGAGCAGTACTTC.

The V gene is TRBV20-1, the J gene TRBJ2-1; D call uncertain. V was shortened by 6 bases and J by 0 bases, with 12 bases between the two germline ends. The CDR3 is 14 amino acids. CDR1 and CDR2 from the germline V gene are DFQATT and SNEGSKA (reference sequence). The CDR3 sequence is CSAEDGYSYNEQFF. The CDR3 DNA sequence: TGCAGTGCAGAGGACGGGTACTCCTACAATGAGCAGTTCTTC.